What follows are 16 T cell receptor beta chains derived from one specimen sequenced in a study of siplizumab effects on memory and regulatory T cells. Assay: immunoSEQ multiplex PCR; the TCRdb copy retains only in-frame clones and omits some. The top ten hold 0.031% of the sample, which has about 91,000 clones, approximately 96% seen once. The sequenced sample was naive CD4+ T cells sorted from blood. Receptors were obtained from a human donor in good health.

The chain carries TRBV6-5 and TRBJ2-3; D unclear. V shed 0 bases and J shed 6 bases, with 10 bases lying between them. This CDR3 has 14 amino acids. Germline V gives CDR1 MNHEY, CDR2 SVGAGI. CDR3 residues: CASSYSIRVDTQYF. CDR3 coding DNA: TGTGCCAGCAGTTACTCGATCCGGGTGGATACGCAGTATTTT.

CDR3 in DNA: TGTGCCAGCAGTCTAGATAGGTCCTACAATGAGCAGTTCTTC. Amino acid sequence: CASSLDRSYNEQFF. The chain couples TRBV25-1 to TRBJ2-1; unclear D gene. The CDR3 is 14 residues long. With 5 bases removed from V and 1 base from J, the gap between germline ends came to 9 bases. Germline CDR1 and CDR2: MGHDK and SYGVNS.

V is TRBV19 and J is TRBJ1-1; 8 bases align to TRBD1. There are 14 residues in the CDR3. The ends lost 7 bases at V and 1 base at J; junction bases unmatched: 5. Germline V gene sequence: CDR1 LNHDA, CDR2 SQIVND (reference sequence). Here the CDR3 reads CASTPDRENTEAFF. The CDR3 coding sequence is TGTGCCAGTACCCCGGACAGGGAGAACACTGAAGCTTTCTTT.

Notes on this clone: The junction differs from germline at one of its ends, possibly a read error. This CDR3 reads CASSSPGQGADF. In nucleotides, the CDR3 is TGTGCCAGCAGTTCGCCGGGGCAGGGGGCGGACTTC. This chain joins TRBV6-6 and TRBJ2-7; 8 nucleotides align to TRBD1. This CDR3 region has 12 residues. Germline V lookup: CDR1 MNHNY, CDR2 SVGAGI (reference sequence).

The chain links TRBV2 to TRBJ2-3; possible D gene TRBD1, 6 bases. V lost 6 bases, J lost 4 bases, and 17 bases lay in between. This CDR3 is 15 amino acids long. CDR1 and CDR2 from the germline V gene are SNHLY and FYNNEI. The CDR3 DNA is TGTGCCAGCAGCCTAGGGACACAGATGGCAGATACGCAGTATTTT. Encoded protein: CASSLGTQMADTQYF. The whole variable domain, remainder taken from reference TRBV2 and TRBJ2-3, is EPEVTQTPSHQVTQMGQEVILRCVPISNHLYFYWYRQILGQKVEFLVSFYNNEISEKSEIFDDQFSVERPDGSNFTLKIRSTKLEDSAMYFCASSLGTQMADTQYFGPGTRLTVL.

The J gene is TRBJ2-2, the V gene TRBV15; 8 bases agree with TRBD2. There are 16 residues in the CDR3. V shed 7 bases, J shed 4 bases, and the junction held 11 bases outside the gene matches. The germline V gene has CDR1 LNHNV and CDR2 YYDKDF (reference sequence). CDR3 bases: TGTGCCACCACCCGAGGGGGGACTAGATTCACCGGGGAGCTGTTTTTT. It yields the protein CATTRGGTRFTGELFF. The full variable domain, in which reference TRBV15 and TRBJ2-2 provide the parts outside the CDR3, is DAMVIQNPRYQVTQFGKPVTLSCSQTLNHNVMYWYQQKSSQAPKLLFHYYDKDFNNEADTPDNFQSRRPNTSFCFLDIRSPGLGDTAMYLCATTRGGTRFTGELFFGEGSRLTVL.

The chain links TRBV7-6 to TRBJ1-3; D perhaps matches TRBD1 (6 bases). CDR3 length equals 16 residues. Germline V CDR1 and CDR2: SGHVS, FNYEAQ. Trimming removed 1 base from V and 2 bases from J, with 12 bases in between. In DNA form, the CDR3 reads TGTGCCAGCAGCTTAGAGGGGGGGTCTGCTGGAAACACCATATATTTT. Its translation is CASSLEGGSAGNTIYF.

Concerning this clone: This sample includes further DNA sequences coding for the same CDR3. This chain joins TRBV7-9 and TRBJ1-5, with 8 bases lining up with TRBD1. Germline-derived CDR1 and CDR2 are SEHNR and FQNEAQ (reference sequence). V was clipped by 3 bases and J by 2 bases; unmatched bases: 0. The CDR3 loop spans 14 amino acids. Here the CDR3 DNA reads TGTGCCAGCAGCTTGGACAGGGGCAATCAGCCCCAGCATTTT. Its translation: CASSLDRGNQPQHF.

V gene TRBV6-1 combines with J gene TRBJ2-7; 9 bases agree with TRBD2. With V trimmed by 4 bases and J by 0 bases, 4 bases remained unmatched. This CDR3 contains 15 residues. Germline CDR1 and CDR2: MNHNS and SASEGT. CDR3 amino acids: CASSAGLANSYEQYF. The CDR3 DNA follows: TGTGCCAGCAGTGCCGGACTAGCGAACTCCTACGAGCAGTACTTC.

The V and J genes are TRBV7-2 and TRBJ1-5; D is uncertain. Germline V CDR1 and CDR2: SGHTA, FQGNSA. The CDR3 extends over 13 amino acids. The germline V and J ends were trimmed by 5 bases and 6 bases, with 11 bases remaining between them. The DNA for the CDR3 is TGTGCCAGCAGCGCGGATGGTACTCAGCCCCAGCATTTT. Translation: CASSADGTQPQHF.

The chain recombines TRBV7-2 with TRBJ2-1, with 8 positions matching TRBD2. The V gene's germline CDR1 is SGHTA and CDR2 FQGNSA. The CDR3 loop spans 17 amino acids. J lost 4 bases, V lost 2 bases, and 10 bases had no gene match. This CDR3 is CASSLKAGGAKYNEQFF. CDR3 DNA: TGTGCCAGCAGCTTAAAAGCCGGGGGGGCGAAGTACAATGAGCAGTTCTTC.

V is TRBV5-1 and J is TRBJ2-3, with D perhaps TRBD1 or TRBD2 (6 bases each). Looked up from germline, CDR1 is SGHRS and CDR2 is YFSETQ. The V gene lost 5 bases and the J gene lost 4 bases, with 23 bases spanning the gap. The CDR3 contains 17 residues. The DNA of the CDR3 is TGCGCCAGCAGTCCACCAACGGACGTGGGGGGCCCAGATACGCAGTATTTT. Its translation is CASSPPTDVGGPDTQYF. The full variable domain, completed using reference TRBV5-1 and TRBJ2-3, is KAGVTQTPRYLIKTRGQQVTLSCSPISGHRSVSWYQQTPGQGLQFLFEYFSETQRNKGNFPGRFSGRQFSNSRSEMNVSTLELGDSALYLCASSPPTDVGGPDTQYFGPGTRLTVL.

The rearrangement uses TRBV5-4 and TRBJ2-7, with 12 bases fitting TRBD1. The trim removed 4 bases at V and 4 bases at J, leaving 3 bases unmatched. Germline values: CDR1 SGHNT, CDR2 YYREEE (reference sequence). This CDR3 spans 14 amino acids. The CDR3 DNA follows: TGTGCCAGCAGCCGGGACAGGGGGCAGTACGAGCAGTACTTC. Translation: CASSRDRGQYEQYF.

The chain has TRBV18 and TRBJ1-2; possibly TRBD1 for D (6 bases). CDR3 length: 16 residues. V lost 3 bases and J lost 8, with 22 bases in between. Germline V CDR1 and CDR2: KGHSH, LQKENI. The CDR3 reads CASSPDARDRGGGYTF. CDR3 sequence (DNA): TGTGCCAGCTCACCGGACGCCCGGGACCGAGGGGGAGGCTACACCTTC.

The chain is built from TRBV2 and TRBJ2-5, with a tentative D call TRBD1 (6 bases). The ends were cut back, 4 bases at V and 1 base at J, with 7 bases in the middle. Germline V gene lookup returns CDR1 SNHLY and CDR2 FYNNEI. CDR3 length: 13 residues. Here the CDR3 DNA reads TGTGCCAGCAGTGGGACAGCCCAAGAGACCCAGTACTTC. Encoded protein: CASSGTAQETQYF.

V gene TRBV4-3 combines with J gene TRBJ2-2, with D perhaps matching TRBD2 (6 bases). Trimming pared 0 bases from V and 6 bases from J, leaving 17 bases between. The length of the CDR3 is 17 residues. Germline lookup yields CDR1 LGHNA and CDR2 YSLEER. CDR3: CASSQDLGGPSPGELFF. The CDR3 bases are TGCGCCAGCAGCCAAGATTTAGGAGGGCCCTCCCCCGGGGAGCTGTTTTTT.